This T cell receptor (beta chain) was sequenced for a study of molecular identifiers for immune sequencing clone quantification. This clonotype was observed a handful of times. Both previously described methods and listed TCR primers were employed to make bulk TCR libraries. TCRdb used MiXCR to reprocess the PCR reads, holding one entry per CDR3 protein. The sample carries some 680,000 distinct CDR3 sequences, around 25% recorded once. The CDR3 is 17 amino acids. Germline loops: CDR1 LGHNA, CDR2 YSLEER. V was clipped by 0 bases and J by 1 base, with 13 bases between them. Sequenced sample: naive CD8+ T cells from blood, with Jurkat cell RNA spiked in. Documented subset: FACS-sorted CD8+CD4-CCR7+CD45RA+ naive T cells. The TCR sequence derives from a human donor in good health. Some libraries in this study had Jurkat cell RNA spiked in. This sequence joins TRBV4-3 and TRBJ2-1; D call uncertain. The CDR3 loop reads CASSQDFSSGSYNEQFF. CDR3 in DNA: TGCGCCAGCAGCCAAGATTTTAGTTCTGGTTCCTACAATGAGCAGTTCTTC.